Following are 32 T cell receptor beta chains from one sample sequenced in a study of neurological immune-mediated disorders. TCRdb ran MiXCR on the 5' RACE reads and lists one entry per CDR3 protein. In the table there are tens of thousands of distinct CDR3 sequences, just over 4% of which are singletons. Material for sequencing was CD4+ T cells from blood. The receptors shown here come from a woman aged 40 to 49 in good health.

The CDR3 protein is CASRRYPAPSYEQYF. DNA of the CDR3: TGTGCCAGCAGACGGTATCCGGCCCCGAGCTACGAGCAGTACTTC. The V and J genes are TRBV13 and TRBJ2-7; D not resolved. There are 15 residues in the CDR3. The ends were cut back, 6 bases at V and 3 bases at J, with 18 bases in the middle. Germline loops: CDR1 PRHDT, CDR2 FYEKMQ (reference sequence).

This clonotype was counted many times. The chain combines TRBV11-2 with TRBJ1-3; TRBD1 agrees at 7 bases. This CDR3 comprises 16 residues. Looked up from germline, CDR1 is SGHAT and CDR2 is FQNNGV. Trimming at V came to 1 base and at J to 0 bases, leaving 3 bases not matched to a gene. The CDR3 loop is CASSLAGQISGNTIYF. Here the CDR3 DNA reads TGTGCCAGCAGCTTAGCGGGACAGATCTCTGGAAACACCATATATTTT.

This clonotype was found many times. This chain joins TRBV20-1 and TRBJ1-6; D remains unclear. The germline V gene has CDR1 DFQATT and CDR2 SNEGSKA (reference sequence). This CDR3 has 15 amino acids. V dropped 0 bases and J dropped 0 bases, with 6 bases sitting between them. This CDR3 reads CSARDQSSYNSPLHF. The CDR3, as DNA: TGCAGTGCTAGAGATCAAAGCTCCTATAATTCACCCCTCCACTTT.

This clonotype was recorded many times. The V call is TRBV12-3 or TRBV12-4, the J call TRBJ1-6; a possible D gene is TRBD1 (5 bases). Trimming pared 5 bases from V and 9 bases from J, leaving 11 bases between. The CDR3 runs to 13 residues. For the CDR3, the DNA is TGTGCCAGCAGTGGGGGGGTTAGTTCACCCCTCCACTTT. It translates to CASSGGVSSPLHF.

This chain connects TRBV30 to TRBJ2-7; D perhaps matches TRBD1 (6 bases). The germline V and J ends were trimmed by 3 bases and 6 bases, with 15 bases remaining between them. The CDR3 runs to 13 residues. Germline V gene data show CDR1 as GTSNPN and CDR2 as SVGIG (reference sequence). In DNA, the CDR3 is TGTGCCTGGAGAGGCAGGGGATCTCTCGAGCAGTACTTC. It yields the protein CAWRGRGSLEQYF. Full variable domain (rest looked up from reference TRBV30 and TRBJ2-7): SQTIHQWPATLVQPVGSPLSLECTVEGTSNPNLYWYRQAAGRGLQLLFYSVGIGQISSEVPQNLSASRPQDRQFILSSKKLLLSDSGFYLCAWRGRGSLEQYFGPGTRLTVT.

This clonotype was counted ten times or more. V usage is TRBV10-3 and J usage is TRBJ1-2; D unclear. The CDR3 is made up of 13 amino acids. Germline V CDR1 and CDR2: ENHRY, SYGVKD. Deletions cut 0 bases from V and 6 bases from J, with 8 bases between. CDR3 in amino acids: CAISESRGDGYTF. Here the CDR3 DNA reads TGTGCCATCAGTGAGTCTCGGGGAGATGGCTACACCTTC.

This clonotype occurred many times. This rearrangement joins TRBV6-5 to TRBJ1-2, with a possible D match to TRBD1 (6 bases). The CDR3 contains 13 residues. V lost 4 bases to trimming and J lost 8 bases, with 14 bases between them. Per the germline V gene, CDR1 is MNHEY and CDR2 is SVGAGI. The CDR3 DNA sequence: TGTGCCAGCAGTTCCGTGACAGGAATGGGCTACACCTTC. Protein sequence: CASSSVTGMGYTF.

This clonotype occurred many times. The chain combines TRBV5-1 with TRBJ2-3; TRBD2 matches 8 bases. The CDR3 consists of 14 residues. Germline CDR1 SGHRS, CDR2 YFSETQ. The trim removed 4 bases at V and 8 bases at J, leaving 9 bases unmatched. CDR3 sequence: CASSQGPREGTQYF. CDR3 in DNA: TGCGCCAGCAGCCAGGGACCTCGGGAGGGTACGCAGTATTTT.

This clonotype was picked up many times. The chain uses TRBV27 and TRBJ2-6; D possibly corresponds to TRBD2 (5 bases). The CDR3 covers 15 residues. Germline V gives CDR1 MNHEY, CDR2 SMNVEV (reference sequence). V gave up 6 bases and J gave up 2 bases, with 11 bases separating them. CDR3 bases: TGTGCCAGCAGGCCTCTGGAGGCTGGGGCCAACGTCCTGACTTTC. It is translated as CASRPLEAGANVLTF. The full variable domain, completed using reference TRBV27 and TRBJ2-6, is EAQVTQNPRYLITVTGKKLTVTCSQNMNHEYMSWYRQDPGLGLRQIYYSMNVEVTDKGDVPEGYKVSRKEKRNFPLILESPSPNQTSLYFCASRPLEAGANVLTFGAGSRLTVL.

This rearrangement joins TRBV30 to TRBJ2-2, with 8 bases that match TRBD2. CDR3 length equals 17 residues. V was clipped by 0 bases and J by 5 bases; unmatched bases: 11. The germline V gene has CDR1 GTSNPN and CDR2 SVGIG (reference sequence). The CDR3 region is CAWSVRGGGPSTGELFF. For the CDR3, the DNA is TGTGCCTGGAGTGTACGGGGGGGGGGCCCTAGTACCGGGGAGCTGTTTTTT.

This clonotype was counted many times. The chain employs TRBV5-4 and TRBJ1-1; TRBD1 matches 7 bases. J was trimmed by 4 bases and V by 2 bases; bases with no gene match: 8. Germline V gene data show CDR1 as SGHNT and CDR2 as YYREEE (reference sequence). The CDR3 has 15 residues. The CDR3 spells CASSFLDRVATEAFF. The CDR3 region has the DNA TGTGCCAGCAGCTTTCTTGACAGGGTGGCCACTGAAGCTTTCTTT.

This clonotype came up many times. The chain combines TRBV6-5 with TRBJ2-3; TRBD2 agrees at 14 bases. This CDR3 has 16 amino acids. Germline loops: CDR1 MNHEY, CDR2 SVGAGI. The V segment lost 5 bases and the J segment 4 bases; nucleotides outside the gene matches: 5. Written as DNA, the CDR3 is TGTGCCAGCAGTAAACGACTAGCGGGGGGGCCAGATACGCAGTATTTT. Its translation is CASSKRLAGGPDTQYF.

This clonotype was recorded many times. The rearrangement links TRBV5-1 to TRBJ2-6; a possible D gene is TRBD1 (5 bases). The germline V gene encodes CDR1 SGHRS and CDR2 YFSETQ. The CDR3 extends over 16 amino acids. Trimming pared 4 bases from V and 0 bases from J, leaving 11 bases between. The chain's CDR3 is CASSPLQASGANVLTF. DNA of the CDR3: TGCGCCAGCAGCCCCTTACAGGCCTCTGGGGCCAACGTCCTGACTTTC.

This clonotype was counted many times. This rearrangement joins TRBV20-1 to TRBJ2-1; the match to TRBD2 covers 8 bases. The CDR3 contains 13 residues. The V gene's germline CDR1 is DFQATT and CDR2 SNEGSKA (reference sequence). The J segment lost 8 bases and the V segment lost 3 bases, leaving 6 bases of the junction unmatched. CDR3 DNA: TGCAGTGCTAGGAGCGGGAGCATCCATGAGCAGTTCTTC. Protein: CSARSGSIHEQFF.

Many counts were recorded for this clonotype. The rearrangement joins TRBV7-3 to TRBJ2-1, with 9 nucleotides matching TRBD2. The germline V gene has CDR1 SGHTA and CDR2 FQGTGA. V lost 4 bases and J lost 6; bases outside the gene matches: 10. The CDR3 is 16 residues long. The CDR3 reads CASSSSGGTHFNEQFF. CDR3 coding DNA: TGTGCCAGCAGCTCCAGCGGGGGGACGCACTTCAATGAGCAGTTCTTC.

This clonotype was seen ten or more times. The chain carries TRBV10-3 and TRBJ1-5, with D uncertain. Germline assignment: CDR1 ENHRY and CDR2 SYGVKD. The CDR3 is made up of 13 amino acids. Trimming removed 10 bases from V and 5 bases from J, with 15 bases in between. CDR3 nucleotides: TGTGCCACACGATCGGGGAGCTATCAGCCCCAGCATTTT. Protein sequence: CATRSGSYQPQHF.

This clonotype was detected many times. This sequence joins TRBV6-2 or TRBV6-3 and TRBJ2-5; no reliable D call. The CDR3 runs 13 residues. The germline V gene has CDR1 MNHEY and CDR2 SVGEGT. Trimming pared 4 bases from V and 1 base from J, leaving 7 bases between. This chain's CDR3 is CASSLNSQETQYF. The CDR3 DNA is TGTGCCAGCAGTTTGAACAGCCAAGAGACCCAGTACTTC.

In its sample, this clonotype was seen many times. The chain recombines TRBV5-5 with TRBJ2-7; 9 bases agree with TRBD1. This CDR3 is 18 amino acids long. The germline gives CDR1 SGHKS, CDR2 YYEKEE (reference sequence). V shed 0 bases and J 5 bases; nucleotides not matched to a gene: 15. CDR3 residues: CASSLASLAGTGIHEQYF. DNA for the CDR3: TGTGCCAGCAGCTTGGCATCCCTGGCGGGGACAGGGATCCACGAGCAGTACTTC. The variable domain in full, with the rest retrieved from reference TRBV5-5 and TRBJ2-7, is DAGVTQSPTHLIKTRGQQVTLRCSPISGHKSVSWYQQVLGQGPQFIFQYYEKEERGRGNFPDRFSARQFPNYSSELNVNALLLGDSALYLCASSLASLAGTGIHEQYFGPGTRLTVT.

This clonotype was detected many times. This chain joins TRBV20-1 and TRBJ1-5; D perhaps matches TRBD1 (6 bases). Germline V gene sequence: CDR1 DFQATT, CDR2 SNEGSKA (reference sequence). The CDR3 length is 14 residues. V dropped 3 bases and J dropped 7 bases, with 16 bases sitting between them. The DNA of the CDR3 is TGCAGTGCTAGTGAGTCCAGGGGAGACCAGCCCCAGCATTTT. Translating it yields CSASESRGDQPQHF.

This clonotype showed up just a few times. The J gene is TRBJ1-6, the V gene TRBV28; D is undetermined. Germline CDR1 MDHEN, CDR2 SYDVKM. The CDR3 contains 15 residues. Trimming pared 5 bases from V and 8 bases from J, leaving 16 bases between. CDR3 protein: CASSESGGGHSPLHF. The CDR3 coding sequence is TGTGCCAGCAGTGAAAGTGGTGGCGGTCATTCACCCCTCCACTTT.

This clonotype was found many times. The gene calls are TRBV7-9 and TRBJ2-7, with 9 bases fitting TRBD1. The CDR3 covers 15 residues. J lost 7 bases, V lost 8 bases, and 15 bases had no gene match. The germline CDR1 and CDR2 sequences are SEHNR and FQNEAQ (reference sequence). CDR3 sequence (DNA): TGTGCCAGCCGTTTGGGTACGGGACAGGGAGGGGAGCAGTACTTC. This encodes CASRLGTGQGGEQYF. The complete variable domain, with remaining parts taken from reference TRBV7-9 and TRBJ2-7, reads DTGVSQNPRHKITKRGQNVTFRCDPISEHNRLYWYRQTLGQGPEFLTYFQNEAQLEKSRLLSDRFSAERPKGSFSTLEIQRTEQGDSAMYLCASRLGTGQGGEQYFGPGTRLTVT.

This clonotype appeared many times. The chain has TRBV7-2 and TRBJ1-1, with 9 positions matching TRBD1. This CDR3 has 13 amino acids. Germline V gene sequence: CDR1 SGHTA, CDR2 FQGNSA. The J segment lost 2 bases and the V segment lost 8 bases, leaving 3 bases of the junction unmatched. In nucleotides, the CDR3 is TGTGCCAGCGGGACAGGGCTTAACACTGAAGCTTTCTTT. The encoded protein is CASGTGLNTEAFF.

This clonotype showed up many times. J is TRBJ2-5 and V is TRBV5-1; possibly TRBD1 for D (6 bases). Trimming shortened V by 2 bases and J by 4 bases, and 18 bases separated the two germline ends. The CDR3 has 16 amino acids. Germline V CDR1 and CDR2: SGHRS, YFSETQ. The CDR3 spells CASSFTDRPLGETQYF. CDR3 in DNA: TGCGCCAGCAGCTTCACGGACAGACCCTTAGGAGAGACCCAGTACTTC.

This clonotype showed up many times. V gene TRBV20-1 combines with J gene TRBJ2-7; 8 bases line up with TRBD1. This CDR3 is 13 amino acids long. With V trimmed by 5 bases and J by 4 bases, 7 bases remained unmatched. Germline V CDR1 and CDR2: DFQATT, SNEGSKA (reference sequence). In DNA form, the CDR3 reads TGCAGTGCTTATGACAGGGGAGCGTACGAGCAGTACTTC. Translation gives CSAYDRGAYEQYF.

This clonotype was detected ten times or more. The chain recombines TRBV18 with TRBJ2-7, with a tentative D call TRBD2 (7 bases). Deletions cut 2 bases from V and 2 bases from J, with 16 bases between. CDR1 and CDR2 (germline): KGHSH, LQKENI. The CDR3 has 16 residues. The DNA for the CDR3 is TGTGCCAGCTCACCAGGGGGGGCACTGACCACCTACGAGCAGTACTTC. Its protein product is CASSPGGALTTYEQYF.

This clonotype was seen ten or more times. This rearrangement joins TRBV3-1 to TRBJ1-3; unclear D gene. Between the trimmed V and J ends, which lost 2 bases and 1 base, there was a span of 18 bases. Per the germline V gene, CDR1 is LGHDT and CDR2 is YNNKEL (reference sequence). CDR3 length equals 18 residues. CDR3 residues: CASSQPQTYSASGNTIYF. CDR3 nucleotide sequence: TGTGCCAGCAGCCAACCCCAGACATATTCGGCTTCTGGAAACACCATATATTTT.

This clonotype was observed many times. The CDR3 DNA sequence: TGTGCCAGCAGCTTGGAGGGACTAGCGGTAGATACGCAGTATTTT. This codes for CASSLEGLAVDTQYF. The gene calls are TRBV5-5 and TRBJ2-3; 11 bases are shared with TRBD2. CDR1 and CDR2 from the germline V gene are SGHKS and YYEKEE (reference sequence). J lost 5 bases, V lost 0 bases, and 2 bases had no gene match. The CDR3 spans 15 residues.

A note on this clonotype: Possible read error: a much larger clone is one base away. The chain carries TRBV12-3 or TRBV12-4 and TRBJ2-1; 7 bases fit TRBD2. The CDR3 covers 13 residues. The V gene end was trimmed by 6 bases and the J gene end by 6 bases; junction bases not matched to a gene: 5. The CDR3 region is CASSREDLNEQFF. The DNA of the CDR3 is TGTGCCAGCAGCCGGGAGGATCTCAATGAGCAGTTCTTC.

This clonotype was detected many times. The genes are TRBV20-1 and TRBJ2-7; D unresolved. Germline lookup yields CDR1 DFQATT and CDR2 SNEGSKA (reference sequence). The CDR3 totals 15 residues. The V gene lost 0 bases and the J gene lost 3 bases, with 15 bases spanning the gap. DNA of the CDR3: TGCAGTGCTAGAGATCGTAGGCGGCCTAGCTACGAGCAGTACTTC. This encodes CSARDRRRPSYEQYF.

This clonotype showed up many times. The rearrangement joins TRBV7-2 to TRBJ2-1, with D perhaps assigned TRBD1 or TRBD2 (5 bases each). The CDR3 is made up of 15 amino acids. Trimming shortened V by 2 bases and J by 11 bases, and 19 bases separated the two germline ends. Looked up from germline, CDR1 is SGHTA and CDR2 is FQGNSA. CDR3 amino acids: CASSLPRPGSPKQFF. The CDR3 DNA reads TGTGCCAGCAGCTTACCGCGGCCAGGGAGTCCTAAGCAGTTCTTC.

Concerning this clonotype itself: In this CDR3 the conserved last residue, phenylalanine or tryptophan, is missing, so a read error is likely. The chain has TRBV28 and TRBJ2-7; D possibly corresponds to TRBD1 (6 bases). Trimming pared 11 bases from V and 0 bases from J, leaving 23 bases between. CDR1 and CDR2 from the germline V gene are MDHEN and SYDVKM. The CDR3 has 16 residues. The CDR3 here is CAGSGAGTRLSYEQYS. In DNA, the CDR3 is TGTGCCGGCTCCGGGGCAGGGACAAGACTCTCCTACGAGCAGTACTCC.

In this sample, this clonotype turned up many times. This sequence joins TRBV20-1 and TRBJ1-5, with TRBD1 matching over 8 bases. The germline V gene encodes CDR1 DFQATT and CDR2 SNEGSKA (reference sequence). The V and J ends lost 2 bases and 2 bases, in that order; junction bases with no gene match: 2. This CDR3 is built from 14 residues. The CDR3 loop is CSARQGAGNQPQHF. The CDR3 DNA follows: TGCAGTGCTAGACAGGGGGCTGGCAATCAGCCCCAGCATTTT.